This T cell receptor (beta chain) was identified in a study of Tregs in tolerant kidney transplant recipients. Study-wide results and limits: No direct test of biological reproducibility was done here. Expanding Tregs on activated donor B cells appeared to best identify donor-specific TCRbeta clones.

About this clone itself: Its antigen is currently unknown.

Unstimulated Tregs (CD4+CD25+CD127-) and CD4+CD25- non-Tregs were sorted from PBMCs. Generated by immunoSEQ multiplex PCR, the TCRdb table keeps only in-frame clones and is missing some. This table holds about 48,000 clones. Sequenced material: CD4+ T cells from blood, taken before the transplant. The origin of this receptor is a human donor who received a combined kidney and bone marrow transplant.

The sequenced part of the CDR3 DNA is TGCAGTGCTAGAGACTCAGGGTCAACTAATGAAAAA. Translating it yields CSARDSGSTNEK. The whole CDR3 is CSARDSGSTNEKLFF. J is TRBJ1-4 and V is TRBV20-1; a weak D match, TRBD1 (5 bases). The CDR3 is cut off 3 residues early in the read; its end comes from the germline J gene. V was clipped by 0 bases and J by 0 bases, with 8 bases between them. This CDR3 region has 15 residues. The germline V gene encodes CDR1 DFQATT and CDR2 SNEGSKA (reference sequence).